What follows describes a single TCR beta chain. This sample was taken from a study of blood T cell repertoires in COVID-19. TCRdb keeps only in-frame clones here, not all; method: immunoSEQ multiplex PCR. This sample has 150,000 to 180,000 clones, with 83% found just once. CDR1 is SNHLY and CDR2 is FYNNEI in the germline V gene. CDR3 size: 13 residues. Trimming took off 8 bases at V and 1 base at J, with 12 bases between the two ends. The V call is TRBV2, the J call TRBJ2-7; TRBD1 might be the D (6 bases). Sequenced: peripheral blood. The TCR sequence derives from a woman aged 60 to 75 with COVID-19, enrolled during active disease. The CDR3: CASSDTGSYEQYV. The CDR3 DNA sequence: TGTGCCAGCTCTGACACAGGGTCCTACGAGCAGTACGTC.